This TCR beta chain was sequenced for a study of regulatory T cells in long-lasting Graves disease. Study as a whole: Persistence in Graves' disease required over 5 years of antithyroid drugs plus positive TSH receptor antibodies. Findings and limits, study-wide: Persistent Graves' cases showed lower TCR diversity than newly diagnosed cases. Shared public clonotypes totalled around 2,900 in persistent patients, compared with approximately 970 in new patients.

This clonotype has only a few counts. What it recognizes is unknown. This CDR3 has 13 residues. V shed 2 bases and J shed 9 bases, with 11 bases lying between them. The germline V gene encodes CDR1 SGHTA and CDR2 FQGNSA. Indicated time point: persistent/refractory GD, antithyroid drugs over 5 years with positive TRAb. PBMC-derived RNA was used for the TCR library. Arm-PCR of CDR3 regions and iRepertoire HTBI primers were the basis on which TCR beta libraries were built. MiXCR, applied by TCRdb to the multiplex PCR reads, yields one record per CDR3 protein. This sample has about 660,000 distinct CDR3 sequences, with 30% found just once.

The chain carries TRBV7-2 and TRBJ1-5, with D possibly matching TRBD1 (5 bases). This receptor was obtained from a female donor with Graves disease. The input for sequencing was peripheral blood mononuclear cells (PBMCs), taken when the disease was refractory, from a patient treated with antithyroid drugs. The chain's CDR3 is CASSLPRDGPQHF. CDR3 nucleotide sequence: TGTGCCAGCAGCTTACCCAGGGATGGGCCCCAGCATTTT.